The 32 T cell receptor beta chains listed next were all sequenced from one sample in a study of patients and donors after allogeneic stem cell transplantation. TCRdb reanalysed the RT-PCR reads using MiXCR and keeps one entry per CDR3 protein. In the table there are approximately 150,000 distinct CDR3 sequences, roughly 35% of which are singletons. Sequenced material: blood, either unsorted or a sorted T cell fraction (not recorded which). The receptor source for this set is a human donor who was either an allogeneic HSCT recipient or a stem cell or donor lymphocyte infusion donor (not recorded which). It is not recorded whose cells these are; they may come from a transplant donor.

This chain links TRBV25-1 with TRBJ2-3, with D maybe TRBD2 (6 bases). Germline CDR1 is MGHDK and CDR2 is SYGVNS. CDR3 length: 14 amino acids. The V end lost 4 bases, the J end lost 6 bases, and 14 bases lay between the germline ends. CDR3 nucleotide sequence: TGTGCCAGCAGTGCGCGGGGCGATCGGGATACGCAGTATTTT. It yields the protein CASSARGDRDTQYF.

The chain couples TRBV2 to TRBJ2-3, with 13 bases aligning to TRBD2. This CDR3 region has 16 residues. Trimming at V came to 5 bases and at J to 6 bases, leaving 8 bases not matched to a gene. In germline, CDR1 is SNHLY, CDR2 FYNNEI. The CDR3 is CASSPRTSGGVDTQYF. The CDR3 nucleotides read TGTGCCAGCAGTCCTCGGACTAGCGGGGGTGTTGATACGCAGTATTTT.

The genes are TRBV7-8 and TRBJ1-1, with D uncertain. Germline CDR1 is SGHVS and CDR2 is FQNEAQ. This CDR3 is 15 amino acids long. V was cut by 5 bases and J by 0 bases, with 13 bases left in between. Here the CDR3 reads CASSLPRTVNTEAFF. Written as DNA, the CDR3 is TGTGCCAGCAGCCTACCCCGGACGGTGAACACTGAAGCTTTCTTT.

The chain is built from TRBV7-9 and TRBJ2-7; D not certain. V lost 1 base and J 0 bases, leaving 4 bases between the germline ends. CDR1 and CDR2 (germline): SEHNR, FQNEAQ (reference sequence). This CDR3 is 13 amino acids long. The CDR3 bases are TGTGCCAGCAGCTTAGACGGCTCCTACGAGCAGTACTTC. The encoded protein is CASSLDGSYEQYF.

This clonotype was counted between two and nine times. The chain is built from TRBV20-1 and TRBJ1-2; maybe TRBD1 (6 bases). This CDR3 has 14 residues. Looked up from germline, CDR1 is DFQATT and CDR2 is SNEGSKA (reference sequence). Deletions cut 2 bases from V and 4 bases from J, with 14 bases between. The CDR3 sequence: CSARSDSLSYGYTF. CDR3 nucleotides: TGCAGTGCTAGATCGGACAGCTTGAGCTATGGCTACACCTTC.

In this sample, this clonotype turned up a few times. This chain uses TRBV7-9 with TRBJ1-1, with no clear D. Germline values: CDR1 SEHNR, CDR2 FQNEAQ (reference sequence). V was pared by 2 bases and J by 2 bases, with 6 bases between. This CDR3 has 13 amino acids. The CDR3 protein is CASSLKDNTEAFF. The CDR3 DNA sequence: TGTGCCAGCAGCTTAAAGGACAACACTGAAGCTTTCTTT.

This clonotype was observed a handful of times. The chain has TRBV7-9 and TRBJ2-3, with 8 bases that match TRBD1. Germline V CDR1 and CDR2: SEHNR, FQNEAQ (reference sequence). V was pared by 5 bases and J by 3 bases, with 7 bases of the junction left unmatched. The CDR3 runs 15 residues. In nucleotides, the CDR3 is TGTGCCAGCAGCGATTCAGGGGGCGTGACAGATACGCAGTATTTT. Translation gives CASSDSGGVTDTQYF.

The V call is TRBV6-6, the J call TRBJ1-1, with 8 bases lining up with TRBD1. The germline CDR1 and CDR2 sequences are MNHNY and SVGAGI (reference sequence). There are 15 residues in the CDR3. The trim removed 6 bases at V and 9 bases at J, leaving 15 bases unmatched. CDR3: CASSLPAQGANKAFF. The CDR3, as DNA: TGTGCCAGCAGCCTCCCGGCCCAGGGGGCAAATAAAGCTTTCTTT.

The J gene is TRBJ1-5, the V gene TRBV27, with D perhaps TRBD1 (5 bases). This CDR3 has 14 residues. CDR1 MNHEY and CDR2 SMNVEV come from the germline V gene (reference sequence). V was shortened by 0 bases and J by 7 bases, with 10 bases between the two germline ends. The CDR3, as DNA: TGTGCCAGCAGTTTATCCGGGACGAGGCAGCCCCAGCATTTT. Translated: CASSLSGTRQPQHF.

For the CDR3, the DNA is TGTGCCAGCAGCGCCTCGACTAGCGGGGGCTACAATGAGCAGTTCTTC. It codes for CASSASTSGGYNEQFF. The chain has TRBV9 and TRBJ2-1; 12 positions match TRBD2. The germline gives CDR1 SGDLS, CDR2 YYNGEE. CDR3 length: 16 residues. J lost 3 bases, V lost 3 bases, and 4 bases had no gene match.

This clonotype showed up just a few times. V is TRBV7-8 and J is TRBJ1-5; D ambiguous. The CDR3 length is 12 residues. Germline V CDR1 and CDR2: SGHVS, FQNEAQ. The V end lost 3 bases, the J end lost 6 bases, and 6 bases lay between the germline ends. The CDR3 coding sequence is TGTGCCAGCAGCTTTGGTTTTCAGCCCCAGCATTTT. This encodes CASSFGFQPQHF. The whole variable domain, remainder taken from reference TRBV7-8 and TRBJ1-5, is GAGVSQSPRYKVAKRGQDVALRCDPISGHVSLFWYQQALGQGPEFLTYFQNEAQLDKSGLPSDRFFAERPEGSVSTLKIQRTQQEDSAVYLCASSFGFQPQHFGDGTRLSIL.

This clonotype has only a few counts. The chain carries TRBV4-1 and TRBJ1-6; no firm D call. The CDR3 extends over 14 amino acids. In germline, CDR1 is MGHRA, CDR2 YSYEKL. Between the trimmed V and J ends, which lost 0 bases and 9 bases, there was a span of 9 bases. CDR3 nucleotide sequence: TGCGCCAGCAGCCAAGAAAGTACAAGTTCACCCCTCCACTTT. This gives the protein CASSQESTSSPLHF.

The chain is built from TRBV9 and TRBJ1-6; no clear D gene. The germline V gene encodes CDR1 SGDLS and CDR2 YYNGEE. The CDR3 length is 12 residues. V gave up 2 bases and J gave up 5 bases, with 2 bases separating them. The CDR3 protein is CASSVDNSPLHF. CDR3 in DNA: TGTGCCAGCAGCGTTGATAATTCACCCCTCCACTTT.

This sequence joins TRBV7-2 and TRBJ2-1, with 9 bases identical to TRBD2. The CDR3 length is 14 residues. V lost 6 bases and J lost 4; bases outside the gene matches: 4. Germline CDR1 is SGHTA and CDR2 is FQGNSA. CDR3 nucleotide sequence: TGTGCCAGCAGGACTAGCGGCTCATACAATGAGCAGTTCTTC. Protein sequence: CASRTSGSYNEQFF. Complete variable domain (other parts from reference TRBV7-2 and TRBJ2-1): GAGVSQSPSNKVTEKGKDVELRCDPISGHTALYWYRQSLGQGLEFLIYFQGNSAPDKSGLPSDRFSAERTGGSVSTLTIQRTQQEDSAVYLCASRTSGSYNEQFFGPGTRLTVL.

This clonotype was counted a few times. J is TRBJ1-1 and V is TRBV5-1; D uncertain. V shed 3 bases and J shed 5 bases, with 20 bases lying between them. CDR3 length: 16 residues. CDR1 is SGHRS and CDR2 is YFSETQ in the germline V gene. The DNA for the CDR3 is TGCGCCAGCAGCTCTGTCGTGCCCCCCGGGAGTACTGAAGCTTTCTTT. This codes for CASSSVVPPGSTEAFF.

This clonotype was counted ten times or more. The rearrangement uses TRBV6-1 and TRBJ1-6; maybe TRBD1 (5 bases). Between the trimmed V and J ends, which lost 9 bases and 5 bases, there was a span of 11 bases. This CDR3 region has 13 residues. Germline CDR1 is MNHNS and CDR2 is SASEGT. This chain's CDR3 is CASEDTDNSPLHF. The DNA of the CDR3 is TGTGCCAGTGAGGACACGGATAATTCACCCCTCCACTTT.

A few counts support this clonotype. The CDR3 DNA follows: TGTGCCAGCAGTTCCTTCCGACAGCTCTATGGCTACACCTTC. Amino acid sequence: CASSSFRQLYGYTF. The chain combines TRBV28 with TRBJ1-2; D is perhaps TRBD1 (5 bases). Germline V CDR1 and CDR2: MDHEN, SYDVKM. This CDR3 spans 14 amino acids. V was trimmed by 4 bases and J by 4 bases, leaving 13 bases between them.

This clonotype was seen a single time. V is TRBV9 and J is TRBJ2-3, with 11 bases lining up with TRBD2. The junction had 6 bases not matched to a gene; V was cut back by 4 bases and J by 5 bases. The CDR3 totals 15 residues. CDR1 and CDR2 from the germline V gene are SGDLS and YYNGEE. CDR3 amino acids: CASSPASGRLDTQYF. CDR3 DNA: TGTGCCAGCAGCCCCGCTAGCGGGAGGTTAGATACGCAGTATTTT.

This clonotype was observed a few times. V usage is TRBV7-6 and J usage is TRBJ1-6; 7 bases are a match to TRBD1. V shed 5 bases, J shed 5 bases, and the junction held 9 bases outside the gene matches. This CDR3 region has 16 residues. CDR1 and CDR2 (germline): SGHVS, FNYEAQ. CDR3 loop: CASSPRQGVNNSPLHF. CDR3 coding DNA: TGTGCCAGCAGCCCGCGACAGGGTGTTAATAATTCACCCCTCCACTTT.

This chain links TRBV12-3 or TRBV12-4 with TRBJ2-3; D may be TRBD1 (5 bases). This CDR3 has 12 residues. V shed 10 bases and J shed 2 bases, with 10 bases lying between them. The CDR3 coding sequence is TGTGCCAACTCCAGGGTCACAGATACGCAGTATTTT. It codes for CANSRVTDTQYF.

The gene calls are TRBV11-2 and TRBJ2-2; perhaps TRBD2 as D (7 bases). V lost 3 bases to trimming and J lost 3 bases, with 11 bases between them. Per the germline V gene, CDR1 is SGHAT and CDR2 is FQNNGV. CDR3 length equals 15 residues. In nucleotides, the CDR3 is TGTGCCAGCAGCTTGAACGGGGGGCACACCGGGGAGCTGTTTTTT. This encodes CASSLNGGHTGELFF.

This clonotype came up a few times. This rearrangement joins TRBV6-5 to TRBJ1-1; the D gene is possibly TRBD1 (5 bases). CDR3 length equals 13 residues. Trimming cost V 5 bases and J 13 bases, with 20 bases left between them. Germline V lookup: CDR1 MNHEY, CDR2 SVGAGI. The CDR3 DNA is TGTGCCAGCAGTCGACAGTCGTCGAACGAGGGTTTCTTT. Translating it yields CASSRQSSNEGFF.

The chain uses TRBV30 and TRBJ1-2; 8 positions agree with TRBD1. Germline V gene data show CDR1 as GTSNPN and CDR2 as SVGIG (reference sequence). CDR3 size: 12 residues. The V gene end was trimmed by 4 bases and the J gene end by 6 bases; junction bases not matched to a gene: 4. The CDR3 bases are TGTGCCTGGACAGGGACAGGAAATGGCTACACCTTC. It encodes CAWTGTGNGYTF.

The CDR3 DNA sequence: TGTGCCAGCACCGACTCGCGGGGGGCCGGCAATCAGCCCCAGCATTTT. Its translation: CASTDSRGAGNQPQHF. The chain carries TRBV12-3 or TRBV12-4 and TRBJ1-5; possible D gene TRBD1, 6 bases. The CDR3 is 16 residues long. V shed 7 bases and J shed 2 bases, with 18 bases lying between them.

This clonotype has more than one count but fewer than ten. This chain joins TRBV5-6 and TRBJ2-2; the D gene is possibly TRBD1 (6 bases). The V and J ends lost 2 bases and 2 bases respectively, with 13 bases between them. Per germline, CDR1 SGHDT and CDR2 YYEEEE. The CDR3 covers 16 residues. The CDR3 reads CASSLKGDTNTGELFF. CDR3 nucleotide sequence: TGTGCCAGCAGCTTAAAGGGGGACACTAACACCGGGGAGCTGTTTTTT.

This clonotype was seen only once. The rearrangement uses TRBV6-5 and TRBJ2-1; D not resolved. The V and J ends lost 0 bases and 2 bases respectively, with 11 bases between them. Looked up from germline, CDR1 is MNHEY and CDR2 is SVGAGI. CDR3 length equals 16 residues. This CDR3 reads CASSYSGRPTYNEQFF. CDR3 DNA: TGTGCCAGCAGTTACTCAGGCAGGCCTACCTACAATGAGCAGTTCTTC.

J is TRBJ1-6 and V is TRBV28; D is unresolved. There are 12 residues in the CDR3. The V and J ends lost 3 bases and 9 bases respectively, with 6 bases between them. Germline loops: CDR1 MDHEN, CDR2 SYDVKM. CDR3 residues: CASSLAGSPLHF. CDR3 nucleotides: TGTGCCAGCAGTTTGGCCGGTTCACCCCTCCACTTT.

This chain joins TRBV13 and TRBJ1-3; TRBD1 matches 9 bases. This CDR3 is 15 amino acids long. CDR1 PRHDT and CDR2 FYEKMQ come from the germline V gene (reference sequence). J was trimmed by 2 bases and V by 3 bases; bases with no gene match: 2. The CDR3 sequence: CASSLRQGAGNTIYF. The DNA for the CDR3 is TGTGCCAGCAGCTTGAGACAGGGGGCTGGAAACACCATATATTTT.

V gene TRBV5-6 combines with J gene TRBJ1-1; D is uncertain. V lost 0 bases and J 3 bases, leaving 12 bases between the germline ends. This CDR3 contains 15 residues. CDR1 and CDR2 from the germline V gene are SGHDT and YYEEEE. This CDR3 reads CASSLDRRLDTEAFF. In DNA form, the CDR3 reads TGTGCCAGCAGCTTGGACAGAAGATTGGACACTGAAGCTTTCTTT.

A few counts support this clonotype. The rearrangement links TRBV9 to TRBJ2-3, with 8 bases that match TRBD2. Germline trimming cut 0 bases from V and 2 bases from J; bases unmatched to any gene: 5. The length of the CDR3 is 16 residues. The germline CDR1 and CDR2 sequences are SGDLS and YYNGEE. The CDR3 protein is CASSVEGTSVTDTQYF. The DNA of the CDR3 is TGTGCCAGCAGCGTAGAAGGGACTAGTGTCACAGATACGCAGTATTTT.

The genes are TRBV7-2 and TRBJ1-5, with TRBD1 as a possible D gene (6 bases). The CDR3 consists of 16 residues. Germline CDR1 is SGHTA and CDR2 is FQGNSA. V lost 4 bases to trimming and J lost 4 bases, with 17 bases between them. The CDR3 loop reads CASSSRTANSNQPQHF. The CDR3 coding sequence is TGTGCCAGCAGCTCTCGGACAGCTAACTCTAATCAGCCCCAGCATTTT.

This clonotype occurred many times. The chain employs TRBV10-3 and TRBJ1-3; no clear D. CDR3 length equals 14 residues. Germline V CDR1 and CDR2: ENHRY, SYGVKD. Trimming cost V 6 bases and J 0 bases, with 9 bases left between them. The CDR3 region has the DNA TGTGCCATCAGCCCTGGGCCCTCTGGAAACACCATATATTTT. Encoded protein: CAISPGPSGNTIYF.